These T cell receptor beta chains were read from a single sample in a study of blood T cell repertoires in COVID-19. Clones were read by immunoSEQ multiplex PCR, and TCRdb kept only the in-frame ones, dropping some. This table has some 400,000 clones, more than 85% appearing once. Material for sequencing was PBMCs or T cells enriched from blood (not recorded which). The receptors stem from a woman in her forties who had been exposed to COVID-19. Both conserved end residues are part of each CDR3. D genes are given only for firm matches. Expanded clones are given a class, and other clones once, few, many or no size at all.

d_call	v_call	cdr3_length	j_call	clone_size	cdr3_aa	cdr3_nt
TRBD2	TRBV14	16	TRBJ2-1	NA	CASSRVAGSSYNEQFF	TGTGCCAGCAGCCGAGTAGCGGGAAGCTCCTACAATGAGCAGTTCTTC
NA	TRBV10-3	12	TRBJ2-7	NA	CAISSDSYEQYF	TGTGCCATCAGTTCGGACAGCTACGAGCAGTACTTC
TRBD2	TRBV7-2	19	TRBJ2-7	NA	CASSLDGLAAILASYEQYF	TGTGCCAGCAGCTTAGACGGGCTAGCGGCCATCCTGGCCTCCTACGAGCAGTACTTC
TRBD1	TRBV19	15	TRBJ1-5	NA	CASSRGTESNQPQHF	TGTGCCAGTAGTAGAGGGACAGAGAGCAATCAGCCCCAGCATTTT
NA	TRBV20-1	13	TRBJ1-5	NA	CSASFRGRQPQHF	TGCAGTGCTAGTTTCAGGGGTCGTCAGCCCCAGCATTTT
NA	TRBV6-2/TRBV6-3	12	TRBJ2-1	NA	CASSVRTNEQFF	TGTGCCAGCAGTGTCCGGACTAATGAGCAGTTCTTC
TRBD2	TRBV30	16	TRBJ2-7	once	CAWSAGTSGRLYEQYF	TGTGCCTGGAGTGCCGGGACTAGCGGGAGGCTTTACGAGCAGTACTTC
TRBD1	TRBV18	15	TRBJ1-6	NA	CASSPAGTGGFPLHF	TGTGCCAGCTCACCAGCCGGGACAGGGGGATTTCCCCTCCACTTT
TRBD2	TRBV25-1	14	TRBJ2-1	NA	CASASGGFNNEQFF	TGTGCCAGCGCAAGCGGGGGGTTTAACAATGAGCAGTTCTTC
TRBD1	TRBV7-9	11	TRBJ1-1	once	CASSAGQGFLF	TGTGCCAGCAGCGCGGGACAGGGATTTCTATTT
NA	TRBV6-6	15	TRBJ1-1	NA	CASSYPTAGISEAFF	TGTGCCAGCAGTTACCCAACCGCAGGGATCTCGGAAGCTTTCTTT
NA	TRBV4-2	18	TRBJ2-6	NA	CASSQDTKGASGANVLTF	TGTGCCAGCAGCCAAGACACCAAGGGAGCCTCTGGGGCCAACGTCCTGACTTTC
NA	TRBV6-5	14	TRBJ1-2	NA	CASRLLAGRYGYTF	TGTGCCAGCAGACTCCTCGCGGGGCGCTATGGCTACACCTTC
NA	TRBV19	13	TRBJ1-2	NA	CASSIRRGDGYTF	TGTGCCAGTAGTATCCGCAGGGGCGATGGCTACACCTTC
TRBD2	TRBV5-1	16	TRBJ2-7	NA	CASSGSGTSGSYEQYF	TGCGCCAGCAGCGGATCCGGGACTAGCGGGAGCTACGAGCAGTACTTC
TRBD2	TRBV11-3	13	TRBJ2-2	NA	CASRGEGTGELFF	TGTGCCAGCCGCGGGGAGGGCACCGGGGAGCTGTTTTTT
NA	TRBV21-1	15	TRBJ1-2	NA	CASSLFRPGSYGYTF	TGTGCCAGCAGCCTCTTTCGGCCGGGATCCTATGGCTACACCTTC
NA	TRBV24-1	14	TRBJ2-6	NA	CATSDLRQGNVLTF	TGTGCCACCAGTGATTTGCGCCAGGGCAACGTCCTGACTTTC
NA	TRBV3-1/TRBV3-2	15	TRBJ1-1	few	CASSQVAGADTEAFF	TGTGCCAGCAGCCAAGTCGCTGGGGCGGACACTGAAGCTTTCTTT
TRBD1	TRBV3-1/TRBV3-2	15	TRBJ1-5	NA	CASTNDRDCSQPQHF	TGTGCCAGCACCAACGACAGGGATTGTAGTCAGCCCCAGCATTTT
TRBD1	TRBV24-1	16	TRBJ1-4	NA	CATSLTATGVREKLFF	TGTGCCACCAGTCTGACCGCGACAGGGGTACGTGAAAAACTGTTTTTT
TRBD1	TRBV5-1	17	TRBJ2-1	NA	CASSYPPTGGSDNEQFF	TGCGCCAGCAGCTATCCCCCGACAGGGGGTTCGGACAATGAGCAGTTCTTC
NA	TRBV29-1	13	TRBJ1-3	NA	CSVERERGNTIYF	TGCAGCGTTGAAAGGGAGAGGGGAAACACCATATATTTT
TRBD1	TRBV5-1	14	TRBJ2-7	NA	CASSSGQGAAEQYF	TGCGCCAGCAGCTCGGGACAGGGGGCGGCCGAGCAGTACTTC
NA	TRBV5-4	12	TRBJ1-1	NA	CASSSRTNEAFF	TGTGCCAGCAGCTCCCGAACAAATGAAGCTTTCTTT
NA	TRBV2	13	TRBJ1-1	NA	CASSQGRQTEAFF	TGTGCCAGCAGTCAGGGAAGACAAACTGAAGCTTTCTTT
TRBD2	TRBV4-3	17	TRBJ2-7	NA	CASSQGEWALRGDEQYF	TGCGCCAGCAGCCAAGGGGAGTGGGCCCTACGGGGGGACGAGCAGTACTTC
NA	TRBV27	14	TRBJ2-5	NA	CASGPPGELETQYF	TGTGCCAGCGGACCCCCCGGGGAGTTAGAGACCCAGTACTTC
NA	TRBV7-9	14	TRBJ1-1	NA	CASSSEGGLDEAFF	TGTGCCAGCAGCTCCGAGGGGGGGCTAGATGAAGCTTTCTTT
TRBD1	TRBV6-2/TRBV6-3	14	TRBJ1-1	NA	CASSYKGADTEAFF	TGTGCCAGCAGTTACAAGGGGGCGGACACTGAAGCTTTCTTT
TRBD2	TRBV7-6	18	TRBJ2-7	NA	CASSTLPLTSGSSYEQYF	TGTGCCAGCAGCACTCTGCCCTTGACTAGCGGTTCATCCTACGAGCAGTACTTC
TRBD2	TRBV14	19	TRBJ2-5	NA	CASSQGNLAGGYFQETQYF	TGTGCCAGCAGCCAAGGAAATCTAGCGGGAGGCTACTTCCAAGAGACCCAGTACTTC
NA	TRBV19	15	TRBJ1-2	NA	CASIKSGQRNYGYTF	TGTGCCAGTATTAAATCGGGACAAAGAAACTATGGCTACACCTTC
NA	TRBV18	16	TRBJ1-1	few	CASSLSSGVIGTEAFF	TGTGCCAGCTCACTATCCTCAGGGGTAATAGGCACTGAAGCTTTCTTT
NA	TRBV7-9	14	TRBJ2-7	few	CASSLAGSPYEQYF	TGTGCCAGCAGCTTAGCGGGGAGCCCCTACGAGCAGTACTTC
TRBD1	TRBV19	14	TRBJ1-1	NA	CASSIPGGNTEAFF	TGTGCCAGTAGTATCCCAGGGGGAAACACTGAAGCTTTCTTT
TRBD1	TRBV25-1	16	TRBJ1-5	NA	CASSEHRGPGNQPQHF	TGTGCCAGCAGTGAGCACAGGGGTCCTGGGAATCAGCCCCAGCATTTT
NA	TRBV19	14	TRBJ1-1	NA	CASSEQGSGTEAFF	TGTGCCAGTAGTGAACAGGGTAGTGGCACTGAAGCTTTCTTT
TRBD1	TRBV5-1	17	TRBJ1-6	once	CASSLARSVDRRPPLHF	TGCGCCAGCAGCTTGGCCCGTTCGGTGGACAGGCGTCCACCCCTCCACTTT
NA	TRBV19	13	TRBJ1-1	NA	CASSLVGNIEAFF	TGTGCCAGTAGTTTGGTCGGGAATATTGAAGCTTTCTTT
TRBD1	TRBV18	17	TRBJ2-7	NA	CASSLDRDRVSFYEQYF	TGTGCCAGCTCACTCGACCGGGACAGGGTATCTTTCTACGAGCAGTACTTC
NA	TRBV29-1	11	TRBJ1-2	NA	CSVARQHGYTF	TGCAGCGTTGCTAGACAGCATGGCTACACCTTC